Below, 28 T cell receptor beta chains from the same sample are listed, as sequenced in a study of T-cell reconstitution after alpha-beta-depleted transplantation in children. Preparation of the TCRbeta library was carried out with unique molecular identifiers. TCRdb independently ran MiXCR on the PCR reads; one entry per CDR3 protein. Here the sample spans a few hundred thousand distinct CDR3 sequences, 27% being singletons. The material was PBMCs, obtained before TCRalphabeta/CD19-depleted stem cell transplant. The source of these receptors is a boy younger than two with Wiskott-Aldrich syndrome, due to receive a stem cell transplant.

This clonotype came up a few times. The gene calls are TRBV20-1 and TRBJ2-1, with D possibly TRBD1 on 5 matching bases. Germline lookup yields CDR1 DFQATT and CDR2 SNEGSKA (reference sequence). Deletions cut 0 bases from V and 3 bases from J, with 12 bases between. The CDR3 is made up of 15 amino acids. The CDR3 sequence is CSAREGRHLYNEQFF. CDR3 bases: TGCAGTGCTAGAGAGGGGCGGCACCTCTACAATGAGCAGTTCTTC.

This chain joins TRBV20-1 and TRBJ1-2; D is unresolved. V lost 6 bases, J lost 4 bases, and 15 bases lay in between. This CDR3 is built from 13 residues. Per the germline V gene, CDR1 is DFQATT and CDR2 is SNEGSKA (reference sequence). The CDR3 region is CSATVPGAYGYTF. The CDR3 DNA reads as TGCAGTGCCACGGTTCCGGGCGCCTATGGCTACACCTTC.

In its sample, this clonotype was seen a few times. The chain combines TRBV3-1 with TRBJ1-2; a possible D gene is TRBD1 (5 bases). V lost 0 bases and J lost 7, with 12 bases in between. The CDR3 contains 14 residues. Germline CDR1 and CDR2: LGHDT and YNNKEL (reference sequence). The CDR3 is CASSQDPGRGGYTF. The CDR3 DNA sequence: TGTGCCAGCAGCCAAGATCCAGGGAGAGGTGGCTACACCTTC.

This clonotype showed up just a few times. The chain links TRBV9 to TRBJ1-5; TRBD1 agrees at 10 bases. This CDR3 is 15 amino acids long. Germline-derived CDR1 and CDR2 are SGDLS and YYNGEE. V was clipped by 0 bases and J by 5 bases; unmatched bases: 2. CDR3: CASSVAGTGDQPQHF. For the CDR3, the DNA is TGTGCCAGCAGCGTAGCCGGGACAGGGGATCAGCCCCAGCATTTT.

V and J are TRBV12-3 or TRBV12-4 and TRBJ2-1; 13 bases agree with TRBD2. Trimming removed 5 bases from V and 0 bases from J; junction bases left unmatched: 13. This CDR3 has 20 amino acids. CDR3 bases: TGTGCCAGCAGTCCGGACTCGGGACTAGCGGGGATCCCCTCCTACAATGAGCAGTTCTTC. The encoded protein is CASSPDSGLAGIPSYNEQFF.

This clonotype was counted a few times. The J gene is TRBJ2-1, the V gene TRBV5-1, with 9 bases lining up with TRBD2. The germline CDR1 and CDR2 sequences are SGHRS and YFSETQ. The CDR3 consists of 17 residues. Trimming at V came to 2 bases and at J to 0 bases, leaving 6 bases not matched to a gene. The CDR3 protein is CASSFVAGARSYNEQFF. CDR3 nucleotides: TGCGCCAGCAGCTTTGTAGCGGGAGCCCGCTCCTACAATGAGCAGTTCTTC.

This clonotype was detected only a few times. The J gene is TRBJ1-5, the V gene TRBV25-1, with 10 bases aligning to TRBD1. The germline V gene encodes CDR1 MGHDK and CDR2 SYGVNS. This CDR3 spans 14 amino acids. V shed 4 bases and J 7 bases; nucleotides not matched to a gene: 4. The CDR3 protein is CASSASGQGQPQHF. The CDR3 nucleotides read TGTGCCAGCAGTGCTTCGGGACAGGGGCAGCCCCAGCATTTT.

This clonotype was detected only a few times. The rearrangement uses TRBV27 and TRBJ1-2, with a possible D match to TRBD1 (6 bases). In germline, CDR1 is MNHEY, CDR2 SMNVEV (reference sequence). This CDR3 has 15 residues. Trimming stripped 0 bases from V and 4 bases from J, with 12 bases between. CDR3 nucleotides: TGTGCCAGCAGTTTATCCCTCGACAGGAGCTATGGCTACACCTTC. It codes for CASSLSLDRSYGYTF.

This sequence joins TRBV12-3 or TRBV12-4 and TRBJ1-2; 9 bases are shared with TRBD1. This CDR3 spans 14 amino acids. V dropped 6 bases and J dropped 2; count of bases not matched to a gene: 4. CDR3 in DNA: TGTGCCAGCAGGGGGACAGGGACCAACTATGGCTACACCTTC. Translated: CASRGTGTNYGYTF.

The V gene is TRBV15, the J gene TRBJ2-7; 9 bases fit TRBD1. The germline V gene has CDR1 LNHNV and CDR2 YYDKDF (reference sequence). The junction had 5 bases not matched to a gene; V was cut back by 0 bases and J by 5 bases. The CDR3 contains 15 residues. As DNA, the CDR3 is TGTGCCACCAGCAGAGAGGGGACAGGGAGCCACGAGCAGTACTTC. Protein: CATSREGTGSHEQYF.

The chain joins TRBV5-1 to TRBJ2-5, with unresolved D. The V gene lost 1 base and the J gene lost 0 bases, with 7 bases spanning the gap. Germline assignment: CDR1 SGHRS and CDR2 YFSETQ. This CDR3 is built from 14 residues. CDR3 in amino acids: CASSLLSYQETQYF. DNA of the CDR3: TGCGCCAGCAGCTTGCTTTCGTACCAAGAGACCCAGTACTTC.

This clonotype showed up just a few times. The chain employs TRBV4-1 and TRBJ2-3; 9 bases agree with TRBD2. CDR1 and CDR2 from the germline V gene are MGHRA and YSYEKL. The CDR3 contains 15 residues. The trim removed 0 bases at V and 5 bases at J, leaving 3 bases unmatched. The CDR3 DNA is TGCGCCAGCAGCCAAGATGGACTAGCGAGAGATACGCAGTATTTT. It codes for CASSQDGLARDTQYF.

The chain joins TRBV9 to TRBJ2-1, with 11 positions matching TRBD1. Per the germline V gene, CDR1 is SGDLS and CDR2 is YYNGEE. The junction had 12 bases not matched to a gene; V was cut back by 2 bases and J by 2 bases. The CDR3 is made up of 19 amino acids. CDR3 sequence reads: CASSVLGQGATSPYNEQFF. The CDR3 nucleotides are TGTGCCAGCAGCGTTCTAGGACAGGGGGCCACTAGCCCCTACAATGAGCAGTTCTTC.

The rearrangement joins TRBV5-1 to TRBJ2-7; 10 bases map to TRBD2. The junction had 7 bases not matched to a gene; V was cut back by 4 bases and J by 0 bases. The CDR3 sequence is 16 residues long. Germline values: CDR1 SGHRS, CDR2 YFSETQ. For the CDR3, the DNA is TGCGCCAGCAGCCAACTACTAGCGGGGAGCTCCTACGAGCAGTACTTC. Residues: CASSQLLAGSSYEQYF.

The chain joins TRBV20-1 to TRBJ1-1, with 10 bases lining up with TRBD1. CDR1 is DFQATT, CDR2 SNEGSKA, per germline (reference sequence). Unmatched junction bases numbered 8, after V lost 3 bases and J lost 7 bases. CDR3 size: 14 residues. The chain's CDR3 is CSASYEGQGGEAFF. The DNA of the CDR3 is TGCAGTGCTAGTTATGAAGGACAGGGGGGTGAAGCTTTCTTT.

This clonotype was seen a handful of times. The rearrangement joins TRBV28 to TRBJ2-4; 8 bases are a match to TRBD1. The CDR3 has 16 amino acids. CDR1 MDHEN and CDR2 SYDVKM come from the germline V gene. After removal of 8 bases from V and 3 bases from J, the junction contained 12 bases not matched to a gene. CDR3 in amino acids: CASVTPGTGGKNIQYF. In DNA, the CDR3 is TGTGCCAGCGTAACTCCGGGGACAGGTGGCAAAAACATTCAGTACTTC.

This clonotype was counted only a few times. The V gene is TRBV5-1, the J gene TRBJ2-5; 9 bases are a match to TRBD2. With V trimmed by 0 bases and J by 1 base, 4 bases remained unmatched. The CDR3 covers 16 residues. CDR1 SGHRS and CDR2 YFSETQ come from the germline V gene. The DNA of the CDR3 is TGCGCCAGCAGCTTGGTGCCTAGCGGGACCCAAGAGACCCAGTACTTC. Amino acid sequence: CASSLVPSGTQETQYF.

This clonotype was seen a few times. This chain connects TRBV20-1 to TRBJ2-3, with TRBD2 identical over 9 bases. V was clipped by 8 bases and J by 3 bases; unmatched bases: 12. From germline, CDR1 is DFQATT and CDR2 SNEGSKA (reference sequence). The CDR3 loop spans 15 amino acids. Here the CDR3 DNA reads TGCAGTTTGGGCCAGGCTAGCGGGATAACAGATACGCAGTATTTT. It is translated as CSLGQASGITDTQYF.

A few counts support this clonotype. CDR3 nucleotides: TGTGCCAGCAGTAATAGCGGCGCCTCCTACAATGAGCAGTTCTTC. Protein product: CASSNSGASYNEQFF. The chain is built from TRBV12-3 or TRBV12-4 and TRBJ2-1; the D gene is possibly TRBD2 (6 bases). Trimming removed 5 bases from V and 0 bases from J, with 11 bases in between. CDR3 length equals 15 residues.

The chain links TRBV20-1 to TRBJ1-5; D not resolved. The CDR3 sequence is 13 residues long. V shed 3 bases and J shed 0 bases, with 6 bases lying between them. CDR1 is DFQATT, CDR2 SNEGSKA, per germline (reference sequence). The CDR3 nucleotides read TGCAGTGCTAGCCAGGATAGCAATCAGCCCCAGCATTTT. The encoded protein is CSASQDSNQPQHF.

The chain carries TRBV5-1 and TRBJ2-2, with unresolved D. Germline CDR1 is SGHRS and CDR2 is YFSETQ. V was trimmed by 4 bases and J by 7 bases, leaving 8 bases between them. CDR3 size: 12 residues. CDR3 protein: CASSLTRGELFF. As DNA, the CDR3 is TGCGCCAGCAGCCTGACTCGCGGGGAGCTGTTTTTT.

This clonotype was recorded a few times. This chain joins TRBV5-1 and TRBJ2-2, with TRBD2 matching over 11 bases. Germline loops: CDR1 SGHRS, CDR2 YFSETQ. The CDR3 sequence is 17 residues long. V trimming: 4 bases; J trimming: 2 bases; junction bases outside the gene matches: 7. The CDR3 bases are TGCGCCAGCAGCACCGGACTAGCGGGTGCAAACACCGGGGAGCTGTTTTTT. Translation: CASSTGLAGANTGELFF.

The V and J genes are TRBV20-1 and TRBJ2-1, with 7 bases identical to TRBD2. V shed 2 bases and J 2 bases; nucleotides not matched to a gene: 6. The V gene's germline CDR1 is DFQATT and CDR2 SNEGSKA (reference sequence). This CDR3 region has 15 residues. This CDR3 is CSARSWAGAYNEQFF. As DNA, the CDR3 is TGCAGTGCTAGATCATGGGCGGGAGCCTACAATGAGCAGTTCTTC.

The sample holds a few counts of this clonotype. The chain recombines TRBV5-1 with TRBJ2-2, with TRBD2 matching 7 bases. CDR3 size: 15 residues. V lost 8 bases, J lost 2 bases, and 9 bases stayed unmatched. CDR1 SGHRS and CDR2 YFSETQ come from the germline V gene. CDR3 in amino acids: CASHPGRFNTGELFF. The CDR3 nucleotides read TGCGCCAGTCATCCCGGGAGGTTTAACACCGGGGAGCTGTTTTTT.

The CDR3 DNA follows: TGCGCCAGCAGCTTCGGACTAGCGGGAGACAAGGAGACCCAGTACTTC. As protein: CASSFGLAGDKETQYF. The chain has TRBV5-1 and TRBJ2-5; 13 bases are shared with TRBD2. There are 16 residues in the CDR3. Germline-derived CDR1 and CDR2 are SGHRS and YFSETQ. V gave up 2 bases and J gave up 5 bases; unmatched junction bases: 6.

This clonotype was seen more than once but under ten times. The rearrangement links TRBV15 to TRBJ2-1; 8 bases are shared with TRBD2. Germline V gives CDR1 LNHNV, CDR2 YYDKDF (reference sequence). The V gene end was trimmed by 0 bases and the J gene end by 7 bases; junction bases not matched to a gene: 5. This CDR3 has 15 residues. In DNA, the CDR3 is TGTGCCACCAGCAGAGAACTAGCGGCTAGGAATGAGCAGTTCTTC. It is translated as CATSRELAARNEQFF.

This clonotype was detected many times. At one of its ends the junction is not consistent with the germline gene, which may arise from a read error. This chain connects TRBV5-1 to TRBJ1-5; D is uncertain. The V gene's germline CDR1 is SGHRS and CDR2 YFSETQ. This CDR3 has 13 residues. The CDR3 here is CASSLVGNQPQHF. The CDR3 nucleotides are TGTGCCAGCAGCTTAGTAGGGAATCAGCCCCAGCATTTT.

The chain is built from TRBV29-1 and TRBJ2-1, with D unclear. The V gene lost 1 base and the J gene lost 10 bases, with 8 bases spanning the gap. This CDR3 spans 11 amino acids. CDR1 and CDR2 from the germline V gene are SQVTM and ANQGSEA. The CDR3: CSVEGGQEQFF. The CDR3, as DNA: TGCAGCGTTGAAGGGGGTCAGGAGCAGTTCTTC.